This is a list of T cell receptor beta chains from one sample in a study of graft-versus-host responses after intestinal transplantation. These TCRs are of unknown antigen specificity. This table comes from immunoSEQ multiplex PCR, and its TCRdb copy is limited to in-frame clones, with some not included. The repertoire includes some 90,000 clones, around 90% of them detected once, and less than 0.12% sits in the top ten. The sample consisted of unstimulated CD4+ T cells sorted from spleen or lymph node cells, taken before intestinal transplant. These receptors were obtained from a human donor who received an intestinal transplant. CDR3s include the opening cysteine and the closing phenylalanine or tryptophan. A D gene is named only where the DNA matches it firmly. Some rows have no size entry. The others give once, few or many, or a class for an expanded clone.

v_call	clone_size	j_call	d_call	cdr3_aa	cdr3_nt
TRBV6-1	NA	TRBJ2-3	NA	CARKRGGADTQYF	TGTGCCAGAAAGAGGGGGGGGGCAGATACGCAGTATTTT
TRBV11-2	NA	TRBJ2-7	NA	CASSLGGGSSYEQYF	TGTGCCAGCAGCTTAGGCGGAGGGTCCTCCTACGAGCAGTACTTC
TRBV10-3	NA	TRBJ1-5	NA	CAISELATGSNQPQHF	TGTGCCATCAGTGAGTTGGCAACGGGAAGCAATCAGCCCCAGCATTTT
TRBV27	NA	TRBJ2-4	NA	CASSPTIWAKNIQYF	TGTGCCAGCAGTCCGACTATTTGGGCCAAAAACATTCAGTACTTC
TRBV11-2	NA	TRBJ2-3	NA	CASSLASSTQYF	TGTGCCAGCAGCTTAGCGTCGTCTACGCAGTATTTT
TRBV18	NA	TRBJ2-7	TRBD1	CASSPTGGYEQYF	TGTGCCAGCTCACCGACAGGGGGCTACGAGCAGTACTTC
TRBV9	NA	TRBJ1-6	NA	CASSVGTAHYSYNSPLHF	TGTGCCAGCAGCGTAGGGACAGCCCATTACTCCTATAATTCACCCCTCCACTTT
TRBV7-3	NA	TRBJ1-1	NA	CASSLAMNTEAFF	TGTGCCAGCAGTCTAGCAATGAACACTGAAGCTTTCTTT
TRBV6-5	few	TRBJ1-5	NA	CASSTTGLSNQPQHF	TGTGCCAGCAGTACAACAGGGTTGAGCAATCAGCCCCAGCATTTT
TRBV5-6	NA	TRBJ2-4	NA	CASSPNRALQGGGNIQYF	TGTGCCAGCAGCCCAAACAGGGCCCTTCAGGGCGGGGGAAACATTCAGTACTTC
TRBV10-3	NA	TRBJ2-1	TRBD2	CAISEGRLAGGNEQFF	TGTGCCATCAGTGAGGGGCGACTAGCGGGGGGCAATGAGCAGTTCTTC
TRBV5-1	NA	TRBJ2-7	NA	CASSLGLGGYEQYF	TGCGCCAGCAGCTTGGGGTTAGGAGGCTACGAGCAGTACTTC
TRBV19	NA	TRBJ1-5	NA	CASSTGSNQPQHF	TGTGCCAGTAGTACGGGGAGCAATCAGCCCCAGCATTTT
TRBV25-1	NA	TRBJ2-7	NA	CASSELGRDYEQYF	TGTGCCAGCAGTGAATTAGGCAGGGACTACGAGCAGTACTTC
TRBV5-4	NA	TRBJ2-1	TRBD2	CASRSAGDPNEQFF	TGTGCCAGCAGGTCAGCGGGGGACCCCAATGAGCAGTTCTTC
TRBV10-1	NA	TRBJ2-7	TRBD1	CASSQGTAYEQYF	TGCGCCAGCAGTCAAGGGACAGCCTACGAGCAGTACTTC
TRBV7-9	NA	TRBJ1-2	NA	CASSLQGTYGYTF	TGTGCCAGCAGCCTGCAGGGCACGTATGGCTACACCTTC
TRBV9	NA	TRBJ2-1	TRBD2	CASSVAPTRTSGYNEQFF	TGTGCCAGCAGCGTAGCTCCGACACGGACTAGCGGCTACAATGAGCAGTTCTTC
TRBV5-1	NA	TRBJ2-1	NA	CASMGEVSYNEQFF	TGCGCCAGCATGGGAGAGGTATCCTACAATGAGCAGTTCTTC
TRBV12-5	NA	TRBJ2-2	NA	CASGFGLAKTGELFF	TGTGCTAGTGGTTTTGGGCTAGCGAAAACCGGGGAGCTGTTTTTT
TRBV18	NA	TRBJ2-7	TRBD1	CASSPDRVAVSEQYF	TGTGCCAGCTCCCCGGACAGGGTAGCAGTGAGCGAGCAGTACTTC
TRBV5-1	NA	TRBJ2-1	TRBD1	CASRGQVGLGYNEQFF	TGCGCCAGCAGGGGACAGGTCGGGTTGGGCTACAATGAGCAGTTCTTC
TRBV7-3	NA	TRBJ2-5	TRBD2	CASSYGGDPQETQYF	TGTGCCAGCAGCTATGGGGGGGACCCCCAAGAGACCCAGTACTTC
TRBV6-6	NA	TRBJ1-1	TRBD1	CASILDRVRTEAFF	TGTGCCAGCATTCTCGACAGGGTCAGGACTGAAGCTTTCTTT
TRBV7-9	NA	TRBJ2-6	NA	CASSLIPGGANVLTF	TGTGCCAGCAGCTTAATCCCGGGTGGGGCCAACGTCCTGACTTTC
TRBV29-1	NA	TRBJ1-2	NA	CSVDGGAYGYTF	TGCAGCGTTGATGGGGGCGCCTATGGCTACACCTTC
TRBV10-3	NA	TRBJ2-3	TRBD2	CAIREGGLAVTDTQYF	TGTGCCATCCGGGAGGGAGGACTAGCGGTCACAGATACGCAGTATTTT
TRBV5-4	NA	TRBJ2-5	NA	CASSPGGTSRETQYF	TGTGCCAGCAGCCCTGGTGGCACTAGTCGGGAGACCCAGTACTTC
TRBV6-6	NA	TRBJ1-5	TRBD1	CASSHDRGIQPQHF	TGTGCCAGCAGTCATGACAGGGGGATTCAGCCCCAGCATTTT
TRBV4-1	once	TRBJ1-5	NA	CASSQLPNQPQHF	TGCGCCAGCAGCCAACTACCAAATCAGCCCCAGCATTTT
TRBV7-9	NA	TRBJ2-2	TRBD2	CAPGGPGELFF	TGTGCCCCGGGGGGACCCGGGGAGCTGTTTTTT
TRBV5-1	NA	TRBJ2-7	NA	CASSLDRTPSYEQYF	TGCGCCAGCAGCTTGGATCGGACTCCCTCATACGAGCAGTACTTC
TRBV5-1	once	TRBJ1-1	NA	CASTPQENTEAFF	TGCGCCAGCACCCCTCAGGAGAACACTGAAGCTTTCTTT
TRBV18	NA	TRBJ2-7	NA	CASSLSARVQGGYEQYF	TGTGCCAGCTCCCTGTCCGCGCGGGTCCAGGGGGGCTACGAGCAGTACTTC
TRBV27	NA	TRBJ1-6	NA	CASTKWVGGYNSPLHF	TGTGCCAGCACCAAATGGGTGGGGGGCTATAATTCACCCCTCCACTTT
TRBV4-2	NA	TRBJ1-4	NA	CASSQDRGEKLFF	TGTGCCAGCAGCCAAGATAGGGGCGAAAAACTGTTTTTT
TRBV15	NA	TRBJ2-5	NA	CATSRDRVRYGETQYF	TGTGCCACCAGCAGAGATCGGGTTCGCTACGGGGAGACCCAGTACTTC
TRBV4-2	NA	TRBJ1-1	NA	CASSQGGGRGATEAFF	TGTGCCAGCAGCCAAGGCGGGGGCCGCGGGGCCACTGAAGCTTTCTTT
TRBV5-1	NA	TRBJ1-4	TRBD1	CASSTQGAPNEKLFF	TGCGCCAGCAGCACACAGGGGGCCCCTAATGAAAAACTGTTTTTT
TRBV6-6	NA	TRBJ1-2	NA	CASRAGGYGYTF	TGTGCCAGCAGGGCCGGGGGCTATGGCTACACCTTC
TRBV11-2	once	TRBJ1-2	NA	CASAGARHGYTF	TGTGCCAGCGCTGGGGCGCGCCATGGCTACACCTTC
TRBV27	once	TRBJ1-1	TRBD1	CASSLGTGHRGTEAFF	TGTGCCAGCAGTTTGGGGACAGGTCACAGGGGCACTGAAGCTTTCTTT
TRBV2	NA	TRBJ2-7	NA	CASRWSQSYEQYF	TGTGCCAGCAGGTGGTCACAGTCCTACGAGCAGTACTTC
TRBV13	NA	TRBJ2-2	NA	CASSPAGRGANIAGELFF	TGTGCCAGCAGCCCGGCGGGCCGGGGGGCGAACATTGCCGGGGAGCTGTTTTTT